What follows are 29 T cell receptor beta chains derived from one specimen sequenced in a study of blood T cell repertoires in COVID-19. Only in-frame clones appear in the TCRdb table, and some are missing; sequencing was by immunoSEQ multiplex PCR. The table includes more than 300,000 clones, around 86% detected once. The specimen was peripheral blood. The receptors shown here come from a woman aged 50 to 60 with COVID-19, enrolled during active disease.

The table lists this clone with a count of one. The V gene is TRBV5-1, the J gene TRBJ1-1, with D hard to call. Looked up from germline, CDR1 is SGHRS and CDR2 is YFSETQ. This CDR3 contains 12 residues. V was trimmed by 0 bases and J by 11 bases, leaving 11 bases between them. CDR3 nucleotides: TGCGCCAGCAGCTTGGAAGGAGGTAACGCTTTCTTT. This sequence encodes CASSLEGGNAFF.

This clone occurred once. The V gene is TRBV20-1, the J gene TRBJ2-7; 12 positions match TRBD2. Germline V lookup: CDR1 DFQATT, CDR2 SNEGSKA (reference sequence). V shed 3 bases and J 0 bases; nucleotides not matched to a gene: 6. The CDR3 covers 16 residues. CDR3 loop: CSASMGLAGLSYEQYF. As DNA, the CDR3 is TGCAGTGCTAGTATGGGACTAGCGGGTCTCTCCTACGAGCAGTACTTC.

V gene TRBV5-6 combines with J gene TRBJ2-1; 7 bases are shared with TRBD2. The junction had 10 bases not matched to a gene; V was cut back by 0 bases and J by 4 bases. Germline V lookup: CDR1 SGHDT, CDR2 YYEEEE. The length of the CDR3 is 17 residues. Written as DNA, the CDR3 is TGTGCCAGCAGCTTGGCCAATGGGGTAGCGGGTTACAATGAGCAGTTCTTC. Encoded protein: CASSLANGVAGYNEQFF. The full variable domain, in which reference TRBV5-6 and TRBJ2-1 provide the parts outside the CDR3, is DAGVTQSPTHLIKTRGQQVTLRCSPKSGHDTVSWYQQALGQGPQFIFQYYEEEERQRGNFPDRFSGHQFPNYSSELNVNALLLGDSALYLCASSLANGVAGYNEQFFGPGTRLTVL.

This chain joins TRBV3-1 (or the pseudogene TRBV3-2) and TRBJ1-2; 8 bases agree with TRBD1. There are 15 residues in the CDR3. Germline values: CDR1 LGHDT, CDR2 YNNKEL (reference sequence). The V and J ends lost 3 bases and 5 bases, in that order; junction bases with no gene match: 8. The CDR3 reads CASSQGQAESYGYTF. Here the CDR3 DNA reads TGTGCCAGCAGCCAGGGACAGGCGGAATCTTATGGCTACACCTTC.

The CDR3 DNA is TGTGCCAGCAGTGAATCCTTGATCAGGGGCATTAATCACGGGGAGCTGTTTTTT. This translates into CASSESLIRGINHGELFF. V usage is TRBV6-1 and J usage is TRBJ2-2, with D maybe TRBD1 (6 bases). Trimming cost V 2 bases and J 7 bases, with 23 bases left between them. In germline, CDR1 is MNHNS, CDR2 SASEGT. The CDR3 runs to 18 residues.

The chain joins TRBV11-3 to TRBJ2-2; possibly TRBD2 for D (8 bases). This CDR3 has 18 amino acids. CDR1 SGHNT and CDR2 YENEEA come from the germline V gene. Trimming shortened V by 3 bases and J by 0 bases, and 17 bases separated the two germline ends. The CDR3 here is CASSLASGQGANTGELFF. The DNA for the CDR3 is TGTGCCAGCAGCTTGGCTAGCGGGCAGGGGGCGAACACCGGGGAGCTGTTTTTT.

The sample holds a few counts of this clone. The chain uses TRBV30 and TRBJ1-4, with 9 bases matching TRBD1. CDR1 is GTSNPN, CDR2 SVGIG, per germline (reference sequence). V trimming: 5 bases; J trimming: 7 bases; junction bases outside the gene matches: 11. The CDR3 length is 15 residues. The CDR3 region has the DNA TGTGCCTGGGGCACAGGGGGCGTACCTCCTGAAAAACTGTTTTTT. Its protein product is CAWGTGGVPPEKLFF.

This clone was detected once. The genes are TRBV30 and TRBJ1-4, with 8 bases that match TRBD1. V trimming: 0 bases; J trimming: 11 bases; junction bases outside the gene matches: 11. The CDR3 sequence is 15 residues long. The V gene's germline CDR1 is GTSNPN and CDR2 SVGIG (reference sequence). This CDR3 is CAWSVGRRGRSKLFF. In nucleotides, the CDR3 is TGTGCCTGGAGTGTAGGTCGCAGGGGGCGCAGCAAACTGTTTTTT.

This sequence joins TRBV6-1 and TRBJ1-5; no reliable D call. Trimming removed 3 bases from V and 6 bases from J, with 15 bases in between. Germline V lookup: CDR1 MNHNS, CDR2 SASEGT. The CDR3 extends over 15 amino acids. In DNA, the CDR3 is TGTGCCAGCAGTGAGAGACACCACTCCGCTCAGCCCCAGCATTTT. This gives the protein CASSERHHSAQPQHF.

The V and J genes are TRBV7-7 and TRBJ2-6, with 7 bases that match TRBD1. With 5 bases clipped from V and 2 bases from J, the junction kept 6 bases outside the gene matches. The CDR3 consists of 16 residues. Germline V lookup: CDR1 SSHAT, CDR2 FNYEAQ (reference sequence). CDR3 bases: TGTGCCAGCAGCCCCACAGGGGCCCCTGGGGCCAACGTCCTGACTTTC. It is translated as CASSPTGAPGANVLTF.

This sequence joins TRBV4-1 and TRBJ1-4; 11 bases align to TRBD1. CDR3 length: 16 residues. The J segment lost 3 bases and the V segment lost 11 bases, leaving 11 bases of the junction unmatched. Germline-derived CDR1 and CDR2 are MGHRA and YSYEKL. CDR3 in amino acids: CAGALGQGVANEKLFF. The DNA of the CDR3 is TGCGCCGGCGCCTTGGGACAGGGGGTGGCTAATGAAAAACTGTTTTTT.

This clone is a singleton in its sample. J is TRBJ1-5 and V is TRBV18; TRBD1 matches 8 bases. The trim removed 6 bases at V and 4 bases at J, leaving 8 bases unmatched. The germline V gene encodes CDR1 KGHSH and CDR2 LQKENI. The CDR3 is made up of 15 amino acids. For the CDR3, the DNA is TGTGCCAGCTCGGGGGGACAGGTCGGAAATCAGCCCCAGCATTTT. Protein sequence: CASSGGQVGNQPQHF.

The V call is TRBV11-3, the J call TRBJ2-7; D is possibly TRBD2 (7 bases). The CDR3 runs to 13 residues. V was shortened by 7 bases and J by 1 base, with 11 bases between the two germline ends. Germline CDR1 SGHNT, CDR2 YENEEA. For the CDR3, the DNA is TGTGCCAGCAACGGGGGGCAATCCTACGAGCAGTACTTC. Translating it yields CASNGGQSYEQYF.

This chain joins TRBV6-1 and TRBJ2-3; D call uncertain. This CDR3 is 11 amino acids long. Trimming left V 6 bases short and J 6 bases short, with 7 bases between. Germline CDR1 is MNHNS and CDR2 is SASEGT. This CDR3 is CASRNTDTQYF. CDR3 bases: TGTGCCAGCAGGAACACGGATACGCAGTATTTT.

The V call is TRBV6-1, the J call TRBJ1-2; D is perhaps TRBD1 (6 bases). Trimming took off 2 bases at V and 8 bases at J, with 18 bases between the two ends. The CDR3 has 15 residues. Germline loops: CDR1 MNHNS, CDR2 SASEGT. As DNA, the CDR3 is TGTGCCAGCAGTGAAATGGGAGGGGGGCTTGGGGGCTACACCTTC. Protein product: CASSEMGGGLGGYTF.

This chain uses TRBV2 with TRBJ2-5, with TRBD2 matching over 13 bases. The CDR3 runs to 19 residues. J lost 8 bases, V lost 3 bases, and 18 bases had no gene match. Per the germline V gene, CDR1 is SNHLY and CDR2 is FYNNEI. In DNA, the CDR3 is TGTGCCAGCAGTGAGTATCGAACTAGCGGGAGGGCCGCTCTTGGAACCCAGTACTTC. It codes for CASSEYRTSGRAALGTQYF.

V and J are TRBV7-9 and TRBJ1-5; D not certain. Trimming cost V 3 bases and J 7 bases, with 25 bases left between them. Looked up from germline, CDR1 is SEHNR and CDR2 is FQNEAQ (reference sequence). The CDR3 loop spans 18 amino acids. The CDR3 DNA sequence: TGTGCCAGCAGCTTTTCGTTCTCAGCGGGAAAGGTTTCACAGCCCCAGCATTTT. As protein: CASSFSFSAGKVSQPQHF. Full variable domain (rest looked up from reference TRBV7-9 and TRBJ1-5): DTGVSQNPRHKITKRGQNVTFRCDPISEHNRLYWYRQTLGQGPEFLTYFQNEAQLEKSRLLSDRFSAERPKGSFSTLEIQRTEQGDSAMYLCASSFSFSAGKVSQPQHFGDGTRLSIL.

The rearrangement uses TRBV29-1 and TRBJ2-7; D perhaps matches TRBD1 (6 bases). Trimming took off 4 bases at V and 2 bases at J, with 9 bases between the two ends. The CDR3 spans 12 residues. In germline, CDR1 is SQVTM, CDR2 ANQGSEA. The CDR3 here is CSVVGGPYEQYF. CDR3 nucleotide sequence: TGCAGCGTTGTTGGGGGCCCCTACGAGCAGTACTTC.

V gene TRBV30 combines with J gene TRBJ2-2; the match to TRBD2 covers 11 bases. Trimming cost V 2 bases and J 4 bases; bases outside gene matches: 9. Per germline, CDR1 GTSNPN and CDR2 SVGIG (reference sequence). The CDR3 sequence is 17 residues long. CDR3 sequence: CAWSPNTLAGGTGELFF. In nucleotides, the CDR3 is TGTGCCTGGAGTCCAAACACGCTAGCGGGAGGCACCGGGGAGCTGTTTTTT.

In nucleotides, the CDR3 is TGTGCCAGCAGTGAATTGACTAGCGGGAGTAATGAGCAGTTCTTC. Encoded protein: CASSELTSGSNEQFF. The chain uses TRBV2 and TRBJ2-1, with 12 bases lining up with TRBD2. V gave up 2 bases and J gave up 7 bases; unmatched junction bases: 3. The length of the CDR3 is 15 residues. CDR1 SNHLY and CDR2 FYNNEI come from the germline V gene.

This sequence joins TRBV14 and TRBJ2-1, with D hard to call. The CDR3 is 13 amino acids. Per the germline V gene, CDR1 is SGHDN and CDR2 is FVKESK. V was shortened by 4 bases and J by 4 bases, with 8 bases between the two germline ends. Here the CDR3 DNA reads TGTGCCAGCAGCCTAAATTCTTACAATGAGCAGTTCTTC. Protein sequence: CASSLNSYNEQFF.

V and J are TRBV11-2 and TRBJ2-3, with D possibly being TRBD2 (9 bases). The CDR3 runs 15 residues. Germline CDR1 reads SGHAT; CDR2 reads FQNNGV. Trimming took off 8 bases at V and 6 bases at J, with 21 bases between the two ends. The CDR3 DNA is TGTGCCAGCCAGGGGGCGGGAGGGGGGGCCGATACGCAGTATTTT. Protein sequence: CASQGAGGGADTQYF.

The V gene is TRBV7-9, the J gene TRBJ2-3, with 9 bases that match TRBD2. Germline-derived CDR1 and CDR2 are SEHNR and FQNEAQ (reference sequence). The CDR3 contains 13 residues. V gave up 11 bases and J gave up 0 bases; unmatched junction bases: 3. Here the CDR3 DNA reads TGTGCCCAAACTAGCGGGAGCACAGATACGCAGTATTTT. This gives the protein CAQTSGSTDTQYF.

CDR3 DNA sequence: TGTGCCAGCAGCTTCTTTCGGAGGAACACCGGGGAGCTGTTTTTT. It codes for CASSFFRRNTGELFF. The V call is TRBV7-4, the J call TRBJ2-2; D is uncertain. Germline CDR1 is SGHVT and CDR2 is SQSDAQ. CDR3 length: 15 residues. The V and J ends lost 3 bases and 1 base respectively, with 9 bases between them.

The rearrangement uses TRBV5-5 and TRBJ2-2, with TRBD2 as a possible D gene (6 bases). This CDR3 is 17 amino acids long. The ends were cut back, 4 bases at V and 0 bases at J, with 16 bases in the middle. The germline V gene encodes CDR1 SGHKS and CDR2 YYEKEE (reference sequence). The CDR3 spells CASSPQTPGANTGELFF. The CDR3 DNA is TGTGCCAGCAGCCCTCAGACACCGGGGGCGAACACCGGGGAGCTGTTTTTT.

The rearrangement uses TRBV6-2 or TRBV6-3 and TRBJ2-5, with 14 positions matching TRBD2. The V gene end was trimmed by 5 bases and the J gene end by 5 bases; junction bases not matched to a gene: 7. The CDR3 is 16 residues long. Germline CDR1 and CDR2: MNHEY and SVGEGT. The CDR3 DNA reads TGTGCCAGCAGTAGACTAGCGGGAGGGCCTCTGGAGACCCAGTACTTC. It codes for CASSRLAGGPLETQYF.

The chain recombines TRBV14 with TRBJ2-5; D perhaps matches TRBD2 (5 bases). The V end lost 2 bases, the J end lost 7 bases, and 14 bases lay between the germline ends. Germline V gives CDR1 SGHDN, CDR2 FVKESK. This CDR3 region has 14 residues. The CDR3: CASSQQTRIGTQYF. The CDR3 nucleotides are TGTGCCAGCAGCCAACAAACTAGGATTGGGACCCAGTACTTC.

The J gene is TRBJ2-1, the V gene TRBV12-5, with D tentatively TRBD1 (6 bases). The germline gives CDR1 LGHNT, CDR2 FRNRAP. This CDR3 contains 15 residues. Trimming stripped 7 bases from V and 2 bases from J, with 15 bases between. The CDR3 DNA is TGTGCTAGTGCCGTACAGGGCTTACCCTACAATGAGCAGTTCTTC. It is translated as CASAVQGLPYNEQFF.

V usage is TRBV30 and J usage is TRBJ1-1; D is unclear. Germline CDR1 and CDR2: GTSNPN and SVGIG (reference sequence). V was pared by 3 bases and J by 0 bases, with 5 bases between. The CDR3 is 12 amino acids. CDR3 DNA sequence: TGTGCCTGGAGGACTATGAACACTGAAGCTTTCTTT. Protein: CAWRTMNTEAFF.